A selection of T cell receptor beta chains follows, all from one sample in a study of blood T cell repertoires in COVID-19. The table came from immunoSEQ multiplex PCR; TCRdb's copy has only in-frame clones and leaves some out. The sample includes around 250,000 clones, roughly 83% of them seen just once. Sequenced sample: peripheral blood. These receptor sequences come from a man at least 80 years old with acute or convalescent COVID-19. CDR3s include the opening cysteine and the closing phenylalanine or tryptophan. Fields, in order: J gene, clone size, V gene, D gene, CDR3 DNA, CDR3 protein. The D gene is left open where the match is weak. Clone size is not always given. Where it is, it says once, few, many or a class for expanded clones.

J gene: TRBJ1-4
clone size: -
V gene: TRBV28
D gene: TRBD1
CDR3 DNA: TGTGCCAGCAGTTTAGACAGGGTTGCTGAAAAACTGTTTTTT
CDR3 protein: CASSLDRVAEKLFF

J gene: TRBJ2-1
clone size: -
V gene: TRBV19
D gene: TRBD1
CDR3 DNA: TGTGCCAGTACTCTGACCGGGACAGGGGTTCACAATGAGCAGTTCTTC
CDR3 protein: CASTLTGTGVHNEQFF

J gene: TRBJ1-2
clone size: -
V gene: TRBV20-1
D gene: -
CDR3 DNA: TGTAGTCCCCGGGGGACGGTGGGCTACACCTTC
CDR3 protein: CSPRGTVGYTF

J gene: TRBJ1-2
clone size: -
V gene: TRBV15
D gene: -
CDR3 DNA: TGTGCCACCAGCAGAGATATCCCCGGGTTCGATGGCTACACCTTC
CDR3 protein: CATSRDIPGFDGYTF

J gene: TRBJ2-7
clone size: -
V gene: TRBV24-1
D gene: TRBD1
CDR3 DNA: TGTGCCACCAGTTCGGACAGGGGCCACGAGCAGTACTTC
CDR3 protein: CATSSDRGHEQYF

J gene: TRBJ1-4
clone size: -
V gene: TRBV4-2
D gene: TRBD1
CDR3 DNA: TGTGCCAGCAGCCAAGTCGGAAGGGGGCGGGGTGAAAAACTGTTTTTT
CDR3 protein: CASSQVGRGRGEKLFF

J gene: TRBJ1-4
clone size: -
V gene: TRBV28
D gene: -
CDR3 DNA: TGTGCCAGCAGTTTCAGCGGGTCAACTAATGAAAAACTGTTTTTT
CDR3 protein: CASSFSGSTNEKLFF

J gene: TRBJ1-5
clone size: -
V gene: TRBV3-1/TRBV3-2
D gene: -
CDR3 DNA: TGTGCCAGCAGCCAACGGGGAGCTAGCAATCAGCCCCAGCATTTT
CDR3 protein: CASSQRGASNQPQHF

J gene: TRBJ1-1
clone size: -
V gene: TRBV14
D gene: TRBD1
CDR3 DNA: TGTGCCAGCAGCCCTTTGGGACAGATGAACACTGAAGCTTTCTTT
CDR3 protein: CASSPLGQMNTEAFF

J gene: TRBJ2-2
clone size: -
V gene: TRBV27
D gene: TRBD1
CDR3 DNA: TGTGCCAGCAGTGTACTTATGGGACAGGGAATGGGGGAGCTGTTTTTT
CDR3 protein: CASSVLMGQGMGELFF

J gene: TRBJ1-1
clone size: -
V gene: TRBV19
D gene: -
CDR3 DNA: TGTGCCACCCCGGTAGGAGCTTTAACTGAAGCTTTCTTT
CDR3 protein: CATPVGALTEAFF

J gene: TRBJ2-1
clone size: -
V gene: TRBV7-3
D gene: -
CDR3 DNA: TGTGCCAGCAGCTCCTGGGGACTTAACAATGAGCAGTTCTTC
CDR3 protein: CASSSWGLNNEQFF

J gene: TRBJ2-1
clone size: few
V gene: TRBV11-2
D gene: -
CDR3 DNA: TGTGCCAGCAGCTTAGATCTCTCGGGACTCGAGCAGTTCTTC
CDR3 protein: CASSLDLSGLEQFF

J gene: TRBJ2-2
clone size: -
V gene: TRBV29-1
D gene: -
CDR3 DNA: TGCAGCGTTAGGGGCAGCAACACCGGGGAGCTGTTTTTT
CDR3 protein: CSVRGSNTGELFF

J gene: TRBJ1-3
clone size: -
V gene: TRBV19
D gene: -
CDR3 DNA: TGTGCCAGCGCCGGGGAGGCAGCCTCTGGAAACACCATATATTTT
CDR3 protein: CASAGEAASGNTIYF

J gene: TRBJ2-7
clone size: -
V gene: TRBV5-1
D gene: -
CDR3 DNA: TGCGCCAGCAGCTTGGCCGCGGCGGCCTCCTACGAGCAGTACTTC
CDR3 protein: CASSLAAAASYEQYF

J gene: TRBJ1-3
clone size: -
V gene: TRBV27
D gene: TRBD1
CDR3 DNA: TGTGCCAGCAGTTTATCGGGGGACAGGGGACTCGGAAACACCATATATTTT
CDR3 protein: CASSLSGDRGLGNTIYF

J gene: TRBJ1-2
clone size: -
V gene: TRBV7-2
D gene: -
CDR3 DNA: TGTGCCAGCAGCGTAGGGCGACAGTCTGTGGGCTACACCTTC
CDR3 protein: CASSVGRQSVGYTF

J gene: TRBJ2-3
clone size: -
V gene: TRBV28
D gene: -
CDR3 DNA: TGTGCCAGCAGACCCCAGGGGGAGGTAGATACGCAGTATTTT
CDR3 protein: CASRPQGEVDTQYF

J gene: TRBJ1-3
clone size: -
V gene: TRBV7-9
D gene: -
CDR3 DNA: TGTGCCAGCAGCTTAGTGGGGGGTGGACCTGGAAACACCATATATTTT
CDR3 protein: CASSLVGGGPGNTIYF

J gene: TRBJ2-1
clone size: -
V gene: TRBV28
D gene: -
CDR3 DNA: TGTGCCAGCAGTTCCCCCGGAGGGAGCAATGAGCAGTTCTTC
CDR3 protein: CASSSPGGSNEQFF

J gene: TRBJ2-1
clone size: -
V gene: TRBV5-1
D gene: TRBD2
CDR3 DNA: TGCGCCAGCAGCTCCCCTCCCCGACTAGCTTGGGTCTTC
CDR3 protein: CASSSPPRLAWVF

J gene: TRBJ2-3
clone size: -
V gene: TRBV29-1
D gene: -
CDR3 DNA: TGCAGCGTTGAAGGTAGCGGAAGCACAGATACGCAGTATTTT
CDR3 protein: CSVEGSGSTDTQYF

J gene: TRBJ2-7
clone size: -
V gene: TRBV5-1
D gene: TRBD2
CDR3 DNA: TGCGCCAGCAGCTCGACTAGCGGATACGAGCAGTACTTC
CDR3 protein: CASSSTSGYEQYF

J gene: TRBJ1-1
clone size: few
V gene: TRBV11-2
D gene: -
CDR3 DNA: TGTGCCAGCAGCCTCCGGATGGGGGCGCCTAACACTGAAGCTTTCTTT
CDR3 protein: CASSLRMGAPNTEAFF

J gene: TRBJ1-4
clone size: -
V gene: TRBV5-4
D gene: -
CDR3 DNA: TGTGCCAGCAGCTTCTCAGGGAATGAAAAACTGTTTTTT
CDR3 protein: CASSFSGNEKLFF

J gene: TRBJ1-4
clone size: -
V gene: TRBV28
D gene: -
CDR3 DNA: TGTGCCAGCAGACCGACTCCAAGTTATGAAAAACTGTTTTTT
CDR3 protein: CASRPTPSYEKLFF

J gene: TRBJ1-5
clone size: once
V gene: TRBV28
D gene: TRBD1
CDR3 DNA: TGTGCCAGCAACAAGGACAGGTGGAACTACAATCAGCCCCAGCATTTT
CDR3 protein: CASNKDRWNYNQPQHF

J gene: TRBJ1-5
clone size: -
V gene: TRBV6-5
D gene: -
CDR3 DNA: TGTGCCAGCTCCCTAGGGGGGGGGCCCCAGCATTTT
CDR3 protein: CASSLGGGPQHF

J gene: TRBJ1-5
clone size: -
V gene: TRBV13
D gene: TRBD1
CDR3 DNA: TGTGCCAGCAGCCAAGGGACAGGGGACCAGCCCCAGCATTTT
CDR3 protein: CASSQGTGDQPQHF

J gene: TRBJ1-5
clone size: -
V gene: TRBV24-1
D gene: -
CDR3 DNA: TGTGCCACGGGCGCCGGGGTCAATCAGCCCCAGCATTTT
CDR3 protein: CATGAGVNQPQHF